This TCR beta chain was retrieved from a study of T cell responses to AZD1222 COVID-19 vaccine. Sequencing was performed with immunoSEQ multiplex PCR; in TCRdb, only in-frame clones are kept and a portion is missing. The table lists approximately 110,000 clones, approximately 88% of them singletons, with 9.5% to 15% in the top ten. The study's findings and limits: White British people made up most donors, females outnumbered males, and clonal diversity was possibly underestimated.

A note on this clone: Its target is unknown.

The CDR3 totals 13 residues. Germline-derived CDR1 and CDR2 are GTSNPN and SVGIG (reference sequence). Trimming shortened V by 2 bases and J by 4 bases, and 9 bases separated the two germline ends. Sequencing used peripheral blood, obtained on day 0 of MenACWY control vaccination. This clonotype was obtained from an adult in good health. The chain combines TRBV30 with TRBJ1-5; a possible D gene is TRBD1 (6 bases). The CDR3 reads CAWSTDRNQPQHF. The CDR3 nucleotides read TGTGCCTGGAGTACGGACAGAAATCAGCCCCAGCATTTT.